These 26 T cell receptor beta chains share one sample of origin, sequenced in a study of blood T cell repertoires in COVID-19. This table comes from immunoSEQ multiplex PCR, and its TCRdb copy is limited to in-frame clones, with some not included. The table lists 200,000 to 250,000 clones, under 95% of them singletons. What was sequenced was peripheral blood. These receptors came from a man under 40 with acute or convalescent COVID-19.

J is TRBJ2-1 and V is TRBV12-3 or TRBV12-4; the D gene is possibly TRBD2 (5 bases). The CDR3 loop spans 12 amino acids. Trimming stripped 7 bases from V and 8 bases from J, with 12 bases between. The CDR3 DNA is TGTGCCAGCACGGCTAGCCTCGATGAGCAGTTCTTC. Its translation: CASTASLDEQFF.

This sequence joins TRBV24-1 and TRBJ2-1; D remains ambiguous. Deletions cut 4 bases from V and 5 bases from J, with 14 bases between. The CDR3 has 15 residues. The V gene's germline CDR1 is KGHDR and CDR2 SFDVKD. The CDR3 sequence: CATSDPRGPNNEQFF. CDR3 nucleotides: TGTGCCACCAGTGACCCCAGAGGCCCGAACAATGAGCAGTTCTTC.

The CDR3 DNA follows: TGTGCCAGCTCACCGCAGAGGGTCCGGTTGGACACTGAAGCTTTCTTT. Its protein is CASSPQRVRLDTEAFF. The chain recombines TRBV18 with TRBJ1-1; D unresolved. Germline CDR1 reads KGHSH; CDR2 reads LQKENI. This CDR3 region has 16 residues. The V end lost 3 bases, the J end lost 3 bases, and 17 bases lay between the germline ends.

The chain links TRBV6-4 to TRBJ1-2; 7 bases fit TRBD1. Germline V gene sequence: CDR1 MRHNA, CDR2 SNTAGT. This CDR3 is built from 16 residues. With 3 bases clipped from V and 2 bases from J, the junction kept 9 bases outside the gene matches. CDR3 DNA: TGTGCCAGCAGTGATCAACCCGGGACAGCCAACTATGGCTACACCTTC. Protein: CASSDQPGTANYGYTF.

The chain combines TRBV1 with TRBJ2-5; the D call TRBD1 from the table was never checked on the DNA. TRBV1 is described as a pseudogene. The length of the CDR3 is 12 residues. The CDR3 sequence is CTINTGFETQYF. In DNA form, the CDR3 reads TGCACCATAAACACAGGGTTCGAGACCCAGTACTTC.

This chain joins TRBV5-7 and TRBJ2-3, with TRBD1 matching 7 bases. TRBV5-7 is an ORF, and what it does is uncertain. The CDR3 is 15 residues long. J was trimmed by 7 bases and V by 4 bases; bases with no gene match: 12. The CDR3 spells CASSPTQQGTHTQYF. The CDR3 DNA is TGTGCCAGCAGCCCAACTCAACAGGGGACGCATACGCAGTATTTT.

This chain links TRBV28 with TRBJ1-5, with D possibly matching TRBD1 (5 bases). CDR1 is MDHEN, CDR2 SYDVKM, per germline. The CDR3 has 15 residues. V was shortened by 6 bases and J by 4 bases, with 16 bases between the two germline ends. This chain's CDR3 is CASSPSFQGNQPQHF. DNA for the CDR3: TGTGCCAGCAGCCCGTCCTTCCAGGGTAATCAGCCCCAGCATTTT.

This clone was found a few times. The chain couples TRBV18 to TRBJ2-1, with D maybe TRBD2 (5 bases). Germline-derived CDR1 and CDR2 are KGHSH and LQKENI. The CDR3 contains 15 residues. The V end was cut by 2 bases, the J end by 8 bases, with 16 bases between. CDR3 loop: CASSPRTSVNDEQFF. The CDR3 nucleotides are TGTGCCAGCTCACCAAGGACTTCAGTTAACGATGAGCAGTTCTTC.

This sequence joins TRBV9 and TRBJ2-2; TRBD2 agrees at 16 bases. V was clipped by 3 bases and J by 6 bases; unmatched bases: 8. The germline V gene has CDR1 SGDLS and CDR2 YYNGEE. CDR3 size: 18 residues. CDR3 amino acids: CASSAGTSGGALAGELFF. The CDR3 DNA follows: TGTGCCAGCAGCGCTGGGACTAGCGGGGGGGCCCTGGCCGGGGAGCTGTTTTTT. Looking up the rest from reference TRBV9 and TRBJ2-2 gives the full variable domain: DSGVTQTPKHLITATGQRVTLRCSPRSGDLSVYWYQQSLDQGLQFLIQYYNGEERAKGNILERFSAQQFPDLHSELNLSSLELGDSALYFCASSAGTSGGALAGELFFGEGSRLTVL.

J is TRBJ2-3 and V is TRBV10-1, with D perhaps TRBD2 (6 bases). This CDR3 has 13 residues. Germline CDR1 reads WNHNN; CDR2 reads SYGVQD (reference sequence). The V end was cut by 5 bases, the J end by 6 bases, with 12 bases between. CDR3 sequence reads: CASSPGLYDTQYF. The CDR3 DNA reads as TGCGCCAGCAGTCCGGGACTTTATGATACGCAGTATTTT.

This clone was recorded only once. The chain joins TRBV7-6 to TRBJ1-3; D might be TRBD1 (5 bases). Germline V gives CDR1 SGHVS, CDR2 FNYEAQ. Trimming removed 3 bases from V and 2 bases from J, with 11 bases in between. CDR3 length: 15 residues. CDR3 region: CASSLGGLPGNTIYF. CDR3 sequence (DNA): TGTGCCAGCAGCTTGGGGGGACTACCTGGAAACACCATATATTTT. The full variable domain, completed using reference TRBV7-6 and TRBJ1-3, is GAGVSQSPRYKVTKRGQDVALRCDPISGHVSLYWYRQALGQGPEFLTYFNYEAQQDKSGLPNDRFSAERPEGSISTLTIQRTEQRDSAMYRCASSLGGLPGNTIYFGEGSWLTVV.

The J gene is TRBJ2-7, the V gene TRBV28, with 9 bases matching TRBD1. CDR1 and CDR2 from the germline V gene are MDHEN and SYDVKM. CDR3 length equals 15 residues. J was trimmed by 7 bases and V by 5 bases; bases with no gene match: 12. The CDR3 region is CASSDGTGISWEQYF. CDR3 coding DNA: TGTGCCAGCAGTGACGGGACAGGGATTAGTTGGGAGCAGTACTTC.

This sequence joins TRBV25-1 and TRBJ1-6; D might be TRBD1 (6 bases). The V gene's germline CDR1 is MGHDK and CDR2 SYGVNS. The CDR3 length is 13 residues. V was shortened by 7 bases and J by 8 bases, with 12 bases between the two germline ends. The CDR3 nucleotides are TGTGCCAGCACGGCAGGGGAACATTCACCCCTCCACTTT. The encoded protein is CASTAGEHSPLHF.

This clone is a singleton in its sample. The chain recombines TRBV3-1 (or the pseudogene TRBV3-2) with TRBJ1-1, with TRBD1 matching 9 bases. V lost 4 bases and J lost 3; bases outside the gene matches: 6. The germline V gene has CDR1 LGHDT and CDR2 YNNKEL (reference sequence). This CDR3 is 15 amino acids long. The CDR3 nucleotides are TGTGCCAGCAGCCGGGGGACAGGGATGGACACTGAAGCTTTCTTT. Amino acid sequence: CASSRGTGMDTEAFF.

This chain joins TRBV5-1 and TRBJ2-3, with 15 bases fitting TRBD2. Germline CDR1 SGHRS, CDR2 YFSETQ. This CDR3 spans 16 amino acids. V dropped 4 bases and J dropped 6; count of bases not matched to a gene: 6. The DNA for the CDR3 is TGCGCCAGCAGCCTAGGGACTAGCGGGGGGCTTGATACGCAGTATTTT. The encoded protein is CASSLGTSGGLDTQYF.

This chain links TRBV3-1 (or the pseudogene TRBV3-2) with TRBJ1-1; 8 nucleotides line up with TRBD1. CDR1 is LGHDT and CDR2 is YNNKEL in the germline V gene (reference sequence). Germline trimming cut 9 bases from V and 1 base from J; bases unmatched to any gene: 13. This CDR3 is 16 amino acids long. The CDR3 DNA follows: TGTGCCAGTTCATCTCCGAGGCAGGGGGCGAACACTGAAGCTTTCTTT. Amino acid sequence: CASSSPRQGANTEAFF.

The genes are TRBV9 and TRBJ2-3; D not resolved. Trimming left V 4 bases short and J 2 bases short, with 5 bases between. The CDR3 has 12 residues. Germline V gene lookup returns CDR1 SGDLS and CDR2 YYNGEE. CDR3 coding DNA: TGTGCCAGCAGCTCCCTCACAGATACGCAGTATTTT. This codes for CASSSLTDTQYF. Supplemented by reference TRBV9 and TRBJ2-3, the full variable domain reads DSGVTQTPKHLITATGQRVTLRCSPRSGDLSVYWYQQSLDQGLQFLIQYYNGEERAKGNILERFSAQQFPDLHSELNLSSLELGDSALYFCASSSLTDTQYFGPGTRLTVL.

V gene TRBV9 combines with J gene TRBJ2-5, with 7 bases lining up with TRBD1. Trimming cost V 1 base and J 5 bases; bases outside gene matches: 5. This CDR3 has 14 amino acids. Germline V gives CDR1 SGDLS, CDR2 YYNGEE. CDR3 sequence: CASSVSDRTETQYF. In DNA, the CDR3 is TGTGCCAGCAGCGTATCGGACAGGACTGAGACCCAGTACTTC.

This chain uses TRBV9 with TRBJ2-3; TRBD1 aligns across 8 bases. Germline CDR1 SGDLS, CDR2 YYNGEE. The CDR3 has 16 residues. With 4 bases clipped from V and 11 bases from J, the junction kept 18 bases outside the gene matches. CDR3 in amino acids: CASSLHSDRGSTLQYF. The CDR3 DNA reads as TGTGCCAGCAGCTTACACTCAGACAGGGGCTCAACCTTGCAGTATTTT.

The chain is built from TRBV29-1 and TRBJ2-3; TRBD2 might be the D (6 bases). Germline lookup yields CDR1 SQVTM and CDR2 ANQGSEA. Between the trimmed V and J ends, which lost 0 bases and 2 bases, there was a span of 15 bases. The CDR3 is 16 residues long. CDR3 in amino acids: CSVEDWGGAHTDTQYF. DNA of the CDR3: TGCAGCGTTGAAGATTGGGGCGGGGCCCACACAGATACGCAGTATTTT.

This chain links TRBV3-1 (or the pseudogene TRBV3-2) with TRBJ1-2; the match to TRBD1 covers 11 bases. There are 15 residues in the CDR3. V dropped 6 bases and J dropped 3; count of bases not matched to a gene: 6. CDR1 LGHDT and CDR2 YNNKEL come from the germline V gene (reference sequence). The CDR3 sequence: CASSRGTGGHYGYTF. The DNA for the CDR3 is TGTGCCAGCAGTCGCGGGACAGGGGGACACTATGGCTACACCTTC.

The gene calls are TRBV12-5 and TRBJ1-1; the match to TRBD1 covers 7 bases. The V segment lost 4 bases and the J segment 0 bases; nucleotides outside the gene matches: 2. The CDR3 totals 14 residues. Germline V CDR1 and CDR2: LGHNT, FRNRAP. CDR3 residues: CASGSGGLNTEAFF. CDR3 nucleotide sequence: TGTGCTAGTGGTTCAGGGGGTCTGAACACTGAAGCTTTCTTT.

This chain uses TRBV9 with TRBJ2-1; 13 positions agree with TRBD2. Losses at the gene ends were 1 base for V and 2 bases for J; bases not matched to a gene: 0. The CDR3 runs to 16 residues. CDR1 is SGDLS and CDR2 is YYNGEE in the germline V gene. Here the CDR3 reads CASSVTSGGAYNEQFF. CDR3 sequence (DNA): TGTGCCAGCAGCGTAACTAGCGGGGGGGCCTACAATGAGCAGTTCTTC.

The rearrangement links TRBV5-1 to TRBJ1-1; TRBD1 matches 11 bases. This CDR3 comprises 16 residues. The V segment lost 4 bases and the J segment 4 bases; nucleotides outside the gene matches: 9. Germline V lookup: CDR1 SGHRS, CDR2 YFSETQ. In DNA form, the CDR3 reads TGCGCCAGCAGCGGGGACAGGGGGACCCTTCCCACTGAAGCTTTCTTT. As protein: CASSGDRGTLPTEAFF.

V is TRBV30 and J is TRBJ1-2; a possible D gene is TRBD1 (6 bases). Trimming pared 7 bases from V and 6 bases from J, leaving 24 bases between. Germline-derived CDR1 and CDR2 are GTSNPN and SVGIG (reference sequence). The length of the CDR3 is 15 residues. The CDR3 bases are TGTGCCTTTCCCCCTCGGGGGGGGCGAGAACATGGCTACACCTTC. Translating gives CAFPPRGGREHGYTF. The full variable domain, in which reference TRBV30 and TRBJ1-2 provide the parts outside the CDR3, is SQTIHQWPATLVQPVGSPLSLECTVEGTSNPNLYWYRQAAGRGLQLLFYSVGIGQISSEVPQNLSASRPQDRQFILSSKKLLLSDSGFYLCAFPPRGGREHGYTFGSGTRLTVV.

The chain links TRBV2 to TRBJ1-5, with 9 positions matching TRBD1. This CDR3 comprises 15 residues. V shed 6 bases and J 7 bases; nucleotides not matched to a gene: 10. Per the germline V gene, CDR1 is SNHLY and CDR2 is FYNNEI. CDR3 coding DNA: TGTGCCAGCAGCGTAAGGACAGGGGTTGGACAGCCCCAGCATTTT. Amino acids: CASSVRTGVGQPQHF.